Below, one TCR beta chain is given with its context. Original processing notes: Reference gene primers were amplified, and this amplification served to estimate nucleated cell counts. Measured with immunoSEQ multiplex PCR; TCRdb has only the in-frame clones, and not every one. V, J and clone size are taken as reported in that table, and D and trimming were inferred from the DNA itself. The data show about 16,000 clones, with about 89% seen just once and roughly 32% held by the top ten. The sample originates from a study of blood T cell repertoires in COVID-19. On the study more broadly: The study drew acute and convalescent COVID-19 samples from the United States, Italy and Spain. PBMCs, B-cell-depleted T cells, or T cells provided the cDNA or gDNA that made up the material.

The CDR3 runs 21 residues. CDR1 and CDR2 from the germline V gene are LNHNV and YYDKDF (reference sequence). V gave up 3 bases and J gave up 3 bases; unmatched junction bases: 23. The V call is TRBV15, the J call TRBJ2-3, with 8 bases fitting TRBD2. This sequence originates from a woman of 80 years or more with COVID-19, enrolled during active disease. Material: peripheral blood. CDR3 nucleotide sequence: TGTGCCACCAGCAGCCTCGGCGGGGGGCTATTAGCGGCCCCCGAGACAGATACGCAGTATTTT. This gives the protein CATSSLGGGLLAAPETDTQYF.